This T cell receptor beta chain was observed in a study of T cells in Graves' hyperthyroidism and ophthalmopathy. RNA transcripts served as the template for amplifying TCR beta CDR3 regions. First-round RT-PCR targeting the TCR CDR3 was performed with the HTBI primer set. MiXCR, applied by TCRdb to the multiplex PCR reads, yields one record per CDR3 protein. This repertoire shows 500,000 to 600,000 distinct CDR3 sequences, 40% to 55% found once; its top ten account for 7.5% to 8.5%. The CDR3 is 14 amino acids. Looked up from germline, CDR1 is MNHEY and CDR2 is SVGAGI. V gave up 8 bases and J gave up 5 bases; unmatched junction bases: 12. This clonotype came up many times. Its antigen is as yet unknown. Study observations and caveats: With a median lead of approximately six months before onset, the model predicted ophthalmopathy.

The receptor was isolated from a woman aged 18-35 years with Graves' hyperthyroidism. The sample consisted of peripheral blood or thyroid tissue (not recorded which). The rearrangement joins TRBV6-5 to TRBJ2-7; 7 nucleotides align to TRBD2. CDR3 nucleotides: TGTGCCAGCCTGGCGGGAGTAACAGTCAACGAGCAGTACTTC. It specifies CASLAGVTVNEQYF.